Included here is one TCR beta chain sequence, with context. Its target is not known. The sample originates from a study of shared clonotypes between healthy human individuals. Overall study: Per donor, three plates held CD4 naive cells, three held CD4 memory, two held CD8 naive and one held CD8 memory. General study findings and limits: Lower generation probabilities were found for non-shared clonotypes than for those shared by all four donors.

Repertoires were generated with immunoSEQ multiplex PCR, while TCRdb's copy carries only in-frame clones and drops some. This sample has approximately 980,000 clones, with roughly 72% found just once. Source material: memory CD4+ T cells sorted from blood. The subset: CD45RA-negative fraction. The TCR sequence derives from a man aged 18 to 29 in good health.

The CDR3, as DNA: TGTGCCAGCAGCTTAGACCCCGGGACAGGGATGTACAATGAGCAGTTCTTC. This translates into CASSLDPGTGMYNEQFF. The chain uses TRBV11-2 and TRBJ2-1; 9 bases match TRBD1. CDR3 length equals 17 residues. Germline-derived CDR1 and CDR2 are SGHAT and FQNNGV. The V segment lost 0 bases and the J segment 4 bases; nucleotides outside the gene matches: 7.